The 26 T cell receptor beta chains below were found in one sample sequenced in a study of T cells after yellow fever vaccination. TCRdb reprocessed the 5' RACE reads with MiXCR, giving one entry per CDR3 protein. The data show 200,000 to 250,000 distinct CDR3 sequences, 6.9% seen once. Source: CD4+ T cells sorted from PBMCs, taken 15 days after the yellow fever booster vaccination. The source of these receptors is a man younger than 45 who received the YFV17D yellow fever vaccine.

The rearrangement links TRBV18 to TRBJ1-1, with D possibly being TRBD1 (5 bases). Germline-derived CDR1 and CDR2 are KGHSH and LQKENI. With 1 base removed from V and 3 bases from J, the gap between germline ends came to 18 bases. The CDR3 has 17 residues. The CDR3 region is CASSPQQVWDLDTEAFF. For the CDR3, the DNA is TGTGCCAGCTCACCACAACAGGTCTGGGACCTGGACACTGAAGCTTTCTTT.

CDR3 nucleotides: TGCAGTGCGCAGACTAACACAGATACGCAGTATTTT. Protein sequence: CSAQTNTDTQYF. J is TRBJ2-3 and V is TRBV20-1; TRBD2 might be the D (5 bases). The V end lost 6 bases, the J end lost 2 bases, and 9 bases lay between the germline ends. From germline, CDR1 is DFQATT and CDR2 SNEGSKA (reference sequence). This CDR3 has 12 amino acids.

V and J are TRBV6-5 and TRBJ2-1, with D perhaps assigned TRBD1 or TRBD2 (5 bases each). The V end lost 0 bases, the J end lost 0 bases, and 12 bases lay between the germline ends. This CDR3 is 17 amino acids long. Germline values: CDR1 MNHEY, CDR2 SVGAGI. The CDR3 here is CASSYSPRGTSYNEQFF. The CDR3 DNA follows: TGTGCCAGCAGTTACTCGCCTCGTGGGACCTCCTACAATGAGCAGTTCTTC.

The chain couples TRBV18 to TRBJ2-3; the match to TRBD2 covers 11 bases. The germline gives CDR1 KGHSH, CDR2 LQKENI. Unmatched junction bases numbered 7, after V lost 6 bases and J lost 5 bases. The CDR3 covers 15 residues. As DNA, the CDR3 is TGTGCCAGCTCTCGAGGACTAGCGGGTAGAGATACGCAGTATTTT. Encoded protein: CASSRGLAGRDTQYF.

This clonotype was seen at least ten times. The chain is built from TRBV7-2 and TRBJ2-7, with 8 nucleotides matching TRBD2. V trimming: 4 bases; J trimming: 5 bases; junction bases outside the gene matches: 13. In germline, CDR1 is SGHTA, CDR2 FQGNSA. The CDR3 is made up of 16 amino acids. CDR3 region: CASSYRGGTRNHEQYF. The CDR3 bases are TGTGCCAGCAGCTACCGAGGGGGGACTAGGAATCACGAGCAGTACTTC.

This clonotype has just a few counts. This sequence joins TRBV7-9 and TRBJ1-1; 12 bases are a match to TRBD1. Losses at the gene ends were 5 bases for V and 6 bases for J; bases not matched to a gene: 7. This CDR3 is built from 15 residues. Germline V CDR1 and CDR2: SEHNR, FQNEAQ (reference sequence). The CDR3 reads CASSAQGQGAPEAFF. In DNA form, the CDR3 reads TGTGCCAGCAGCGCACAGGGACAGGGGGCCCCTGAAGCTTTCTTT. The complete variable domain, with remaining parts taken from reference TRBV7-9 and TRBJ1-1, reads DTGVSQNPRHKITKRGQNVTFRCDPISEHNRLYWYRQTLGQGPEFLTYFQNEAQLEKSRLLSDRFSAERPKGSFSTLEIQRTEQGDSAMYLCASSAQGQGAPEAFFGQGTRLTVV.

This clonotype came up a few times. This rearrangement joins TRBV7-2 to TRBJ2-7; 8 nucleotides agree with TRBD2. The CDR3 contains 15 residues. With V trimmed by 5 bases and J by 5 bases, 11 bases remained unmatched. The V gene's germline CDR1 is SGHTA and CDR2 FQGNSA. This CDR3 is CASSPDSGRNNEQYF. The CDR3 nucleotides read TGTGCCAGCAGCCCAGACAGCGGGAGAAATAACGAGCAGTACTTC.

This clonotype was recorded a few times. V gene TRBV12-3 or TRBV12-4 combines with J gene TRBJ2-4; D unresolved. There are 14 residues in the CDR3. Between the trimmed V and J ends, which lost 1 base and 2 bases, there was a span of 6 bases. This chain's CDR3 is CASSLVPTKNIQYF. The CDR3, as DNA: TGTGCCAGCAGTTTAGTCCCGACCAAAAACATTCAGTACTTC.

This clonotype was counted at least ten times. The V and J genes are TRBV12-3 or TRBV12-4 and TRBJ2-2, with 10 nucleotides matching TRBD2. The CDR3 totals 19 residues. The trim removed 3 bases at V and 7 bases at J, leaving 17 bases unmatched. The CDR3 DNA is TGTGCCAGCAGTTTTCGTCCTAGCGGGAGAGGGGGTGCCAACGGGGAGCTGTTTTTT. Translating it yields CASSFRPSGRGGANGELFF.

The DNA of the CDR3 is TGCAGTGCTCGGGGGTTCTCCTACAATGAGCAGTTCTTC. Translation gives CSARGFSYNEQFF. V gene TRBV20-1 combines with J gene TRBJ2-1; the D gene is possibly TRBD2 (6 bases). V lost 5 bases and J lost 0, with 8 bases in between. Germline V CDR1 and CDR2: DFQATT, SNEGSKA (reference sequence). The CDR3 loop spans 13 amino acids.

The chain has TRBV4-3 and TRBJ2-3, with D perhaps being TRBD1 or TRBD2 (5 bases each). The V and J ends lost 3 bases and 6 bases respectively, with 16 bases between them. From germline, CDR1 is LGHNA and CDR2 YSLEER. CDR3 length: 15 residues. CDR3 sequence: CASSHGTQGRDTQYF. The CDR3 region has the DNA TGCGCCAGCAGCCACGGGACCCAGGGACGGGATACGCAGTATTTT.

This clonotype was recorded many times. CDR3 protein: CASSFLAGGPVDTQYF. CDR3 bases: TGCGCCAGCAGCTTTTTAGCGGGAGGGCCGGTAGATACGCAGTATTTT. The V gene is TRBV5-1, the J gene TRBJ2-3; 11 bases are a match to TRBD2. The junction had 7 bases not matched to a gene; V was cut back by 2 bases and J by 5 bases. Germline CDR1 reads SGHRS; CDR2 reads YFSETQ. There are 16 residues in the CDR3.

On this clonotype: It may be a read error: a sequence one base away is much more abundant. CDR3: CCASASGARVPEQYF. In DNA form, the CDR3 reads TGCTGTGCGAGCGCCTCCGGGGCCCGGGTTCCCGAGCAGTACTTC. The rearrangement links TRBV20-1 to TRBJ2-7, with D perhaps TRBD1 or TRBD2 (5 bases each). Germline loops: CDR1 DFQATT, CDR2 SNEGSKA (reference sequence). CDR3 size: 15 residues.

This chain joins TRBV30 and TRBJ2-1; TRBD2 aligns across 8 bases. V trimming: 2 bases; J trimming: 3 bases; junction bases outside the gene matches: 3. Germline assignment: CDR1 GTSNPN and CDR2 SVGIG (reference sequence). The CDR3 is 14 residues long. The CDR3 nucleotides read TGTGCCTGGAGTACGAGCGGGGGCTACAATGAGCAGTTCTTC. This translates into CAWSTSGGYNEQFF.

V is TRBV20-1 and J is TRBJ2-1; the D gene could be TRBD1 or TRBD2 (6 bases each). V lost 0 bases, J lost 8 bases, and 8 bases lay in between. Germline CDR1 and CDR2: DFQATT and SNEGSKA (reference sequence). The length of the CDR3 is 12 residues. This CDR3 reads CSAREGGHEQFF. The CDR3 DNA is TGCAGTGCTAGAGAGGGGGGCCATGAGCAGTTCTTC.

The CDR3 spells CASSMVGTSIPSEQFF. Here the CDR3 DNA reads TGTGCCAGCAGTATGGTCGGGACTAGCATCCCATCTGAGCAGTTCTTC. The chain combines TRBV9 with TRBJ2-1, with 9 bases aligning to TRBD2. Germline values: CDR1 SGDLS, CDR2 YYNGEE. The V and J ends lost 5 bases and 9 bases, in that order; junction bases with no gene match: 15. The CDR3 loop spans 16 amino acids.

This clonotype was observed at least ten times. The rearrangement uses TRBV20-1 and TRBJ2-3; D not resolved. V dropped 0 bases and J dropped 1 base, with 11 bases sitting between them. Germline CDR1 DFQATT, CDR2 SNEGSKA (reference sequence). This CDR3 has 15 amino acids. Here the CDR3 DNA reads TGCAGTGCTAGAGATTACGGGCTTGGCACAGATACGCAGTATTTT. It yields the protein CSARDYGLGTDTQYF.

The genes are TRBV6-5 and TRBJ2-2; TRBD2 aligns across 13 bases. Germline trimming cut 2 bases from V and 5 bases from J; bases unmatched to any gene: 5. Per the germline V gene, CDR1 is MNHEY and CDR2 is SVGAGI. The CDR3 loop spans 17 amino acids. CDR3 protein: CASSYSGLAGVTGELFF. Here the CDR3 DNA reads TGTGCCAGCAGTTACAGTGGACTAGCGGGAGTTACCGGGGAGCTGTTTTTT.

The CDR3 sequence: CASRPQDVNIQYF. Here the CDR3 DNA reads TGCGCCAGCAGGCCCCAAGACGTAAACATTCAGTACTTC. The gene calls are TRBV5-1 and TRBJ2-4; D gene uncertain. CDR1 SGHRS and CDR2 YFSETQ come from the germline V gene. The V end lost 5 bases, the J end lost 6 bases, and 12 bases lay between the germline ends. The CDR3 is 13 amino acids.

The CDR3 bases are TGTGCCAGCAGCAATAGCGGGAGGGCCTCGGATACGCAGTATTTT. Encoded protein: CASSNSGRASDTQYF. The chain couples TRBV28 to TRBJ2-3; 11 bases fit TRBD2. Germline trimming cut 6 bases from V and 6 bases from J; bases unmatched to any gene: 8. Germline V lookup: CDR1 MDHEN, CDR2 SYDVKM. CDR3 size: 15 residues.

The gene calls are TRBV20-1 and TRBJ2-6; D possibly corresponds to TRBD2 (5 bases). This CDR3 is 15 amino acids long. Germline V CDR1 and CDR2: DFQATT, SNEGSKA (reference sequence). V was pared by 3 bases and J by 1 base, with 10 bases between. The CDR3 loop is CSASMSGSGANVLTF. CDR3 sequence (DNA): TGCAGTGCTAGTATGTCGGGGTCTGGGGCCAACGTCCTGACTTTC.

This chain connects TRBV5-4 to TRBJ1-1; TRBD1 aligns across 9 bases. V dropped 4 bases and J dropped 4; count of bases not matched to a gene: 8. Germline CDR1 and CDR2: SGHNT and YYREEE (reference sequence). The length of the CDR3 is 15 residues. CDR3: CASSDRDRVTTEAFF. The CDR3 nucleotides are TGTGCCAGCAGCGACCGGGACAGGGTTACCACTGAAGCTTTCTTT.

The sample holds many counts of this clonotype. The chain couples TRBV6-4 to TRBJ2-1; TRBD2 matches at 12 bases. CDR1 and CDR2 from the germline V gene are MRHNA and SNTAGT. The J segment lost 6 bases and the V segment lost 4 bases, leaving 1 base of the junction unmatched. The CDR3 consists of 14 residues. The CDR3 bases are TGTGCCAGCAGTGCGGGACTAGCGGGCAATGAGCAGTTCTTC. As protein: CASSAGLAGNEQFF.

This clonotype was found many times. This chain's CDR3 is CASSVVEGSYTEAFF. The CDR3 DNA follows: TGTGCCAGCAGCGTAGTGGAAGGTAGTTATACTGAAGCTTTCTTT. This chain uses TRBV9 with TRBJ1-1; D gene unclear. Germline V lookup: CDR1 SGDLS, CDR2 YYNGEE. The CDR3 sequence is 15 residues long. Deletions cut 0 bases from V and 5 bases from J, with 14 bases between.

This chain connects TRBV30 to TRBJ1-6; 12 bases are shared with TRBD1. V lost 5 bases to trimming and J lost 9 bases; unmatched junction nucleotides: 2. The CDR3 consists of 13 residues. Germline lookup yields CDR1 GTSNPN and CDR2 SVGIG (reference sequence). The CDR3 is CAWQGQGASPLHF. CDR3 nucleotides: TGTGCCTGGCAGGGACAGGGGGCTTCACCCCTCCACTTT.

To note about this clonotype: Compared with germline, one end of the junction differs, possibly owing to a read error. The rearrangement links TRBV29-1 to TRBJ2-7; a weak D match, TRBD1 (6 bases). CDR1 and CDR2 (germline): SQVTM, ANQGSEA. The length of the CDR3 is 15 residues. This CDR3 reads CSVEAWDKGTYEQYF. The CDR3 DNA reads as TGCAGCGTCGAAGCATGGGACAAAGGCACCTACGAGCAGTACTTC.